Below, 14 T cell receptor beta chains from the same sample are listed, as sequenced in a study of T cell repertoires in cytomegalovirus infection. A single record per CDR3 protein comes from TCRdb applying MiXCR to the reads. This table holds almost 500,000 distinct CDR3 sequences, around 11% found once. Sequenced: PBMCs. The receptor set was obtained from a human donor in good health (CMV status not recorded). Some clones in this sample may be carry-over from other donors' samples.

This clonotype showed up many times. This chain joins TRBV2 and TRBJ2-7; tentatively, D is TRBD2 (6 bases). The CDR3 spans 11 residues. V gave up 8 bases and J gave up 6 bases, with 11 bases separating them. Germline V gives CDR1 SNHLY, CDR2 FYNNEI. CDR3 bases: TGTGCCAGCGTTGGGGACTCCGAGCAGTACTTC. This encodes CASVGDSEQYF.

This clonotype was detected a few times. CDR3: CASSPIRSGSVSEQFF. The CDR3 nucleotides are TGCGCCAGCAGCCCCATACGGAGCGGGAGTGTAAGTGAGCAGTTCTTC. V gene TRBV5-1 combines with J gene TRBJ2-1; 8 positions agree with TRBD2. The germline gives CDR1 SGHRS, CDR2 YFSETQ. This CDR3 comprises 16 residues. The V and J ends lost 4 bases and 9 bases, in that order; junction bases with no gene match: 15.

The chain has TRBV19 and TRBJ2-5, with D perhaps matching TRBD2 (6 bases). V dropped 6 bases and J dropped 1 base, with 9 bases sitting between them. CDR1 is LNHDA and CDR2 is SQIVND in the germline V gene (reference sequence). The CDR3 is 13 amino acids. CDR3 residues: CASSRTTQETQYF. The CDR3 coding sequence is TGTGCCAGTAGCCGGACTACCCAAGAGACCCAGTACTTC.

This chain joins TRBV20-1 and TRBJ2-3; D perhaps matches TRBD2 (7 bases). Germline V lookup: CDR1 DFQATT, CDR2 SNEGSKA (reference sequence). The CDR3 extends over 14 amino acids. V dropped 8 bases and J dropped 3 bases, with 18 bases sitting between them. In nucleotides, the CDR3 is TGCAGTCGGCGGGGGCCCACCGGTACAGATACGCAGTATTTT. Translated: CSRRGPTGTDTQYF.

The chain combines TRBV13 with TRBJ1-1; D is uncertain. The CDR3 length is 10 residues. CDR1 and CDR2 (germline): PRHDT, FYEKMQ (reference sequence). Between the trimmed V and J ends, which lost 5 bases and 7 bases, there was a span of 5 bases. CDR3 residues: CASSRREAFF. Written as DNA, the CDR3 is TGTGCCAGCAGCCGGCGTGAAGCTTTCTTT.

This clonotype was seen repeatedly, ten times or more. The J gene is TRBJ1-5, the V gene TRBV19, with 7 bases lining up with TRBD1. The V gene's germline CDR1 is LNHDA and CDR2 SQIVND (reference sequence). The CDR3 runs 16 residues. The V segment lost 3 bases and the J segment 12 bases; nucleotides outside the gene matches: 17. The CDR3 is CASSMTGWTGDASQHF. The CDR3, as DNA: TGTGCCAGTAGTATGACGGGGTGGACAGGAGACGCCAGCCAGCATTTT.

This clonotype has a count of ten or more. The V and J genes are TRBV11-1 and TRBJ2-2, with 14 bases identical to TRBD2. The CDR3 sequence is 16 residues long. Trimming removed 5 bases from V and 5 bases from J; junction bases left unmatched: 4. Germline-derived CDR1 and CDR2 are SGHAT and FQDESV (reference sequence). The CDR3 DNA sequence: TGTGCCAGCAGCACCAGGACTAGCGGGAGGACCGGGGAGCTGTTTTTT. Translating it yields CASSTRTSGRTGELFF.

This clonotype was detected a few times. This rearrangement joins TRBV5-6 to TRBJ2-5; 7 bases match TRBD1. The V gene end was trimmed by 0 bases and the J gene end by 1 base; junction bases not matched to a gene: 6. The germline gives CDR1 SGHDT, CDR2 YYEEEE. The CDR3 has 16 residues. The CDR3 region has the DNA TGTGCCAGCAGCTTGGGCGTGGGACAGATCCAAGAGACCCAGTACTTC. This codes for CASSLGVGQIQETQYF. Full variable domain (remainder filled in from reference TRBV5-6 and TRBJ2-5): DAGVTQSPTHLIKTRGQQVTLRCSPKSGHDTVSWYQQALGQGPQFIFQYYEEEERQRGNFPDRFSGHQFPNYSSELNVNALLLGDSALYLCASSLGVGQIQETQYFGPGTRLLVL.

This clonotype has a count of ten or more. The chain links TRBV28 to TRBJ1-3; D is possibly TRBD1 (6 bases). The ends were cut back, 6 bases at V and 0 bases at J, with 15 bases in the middle. This CDR3 comprises 16 residues. The germline V gene encodes CDR1 MDHEN and CDR2 SYDVKM. CDR3 region: CASSLGGAGSGNTIYF. In DNA, the CDR3 is TGTGCCAGCAGCCTCGGGGGCGCCGGCTCTGGAAACACCATATATTTT.

This chain links TRBV2 with TRBJ1-4, with D possibly TRBD1 on 6 matching bases. V was clipped by 10 bases and J by 7 bases, with 22 bases between them. The CDR3 extends over 15 amino acids. Germline V gene data show CDR1 as SNHLY and CDR2 as FYNNEI. DNA of the CDR3: TGTGCCATCCAGCAACTGACAGGTCCCACTGAAAAACTGTTTTTT. It translates to CAIQQLTGPTEKLFF.

This chain joins TRBV9 and TRBJ1-4, with 7 positions matching TRBD1. Germline V gene lookup returns CDR1 SGDLS and CDR2 YYNGEE. Trimming at V came to 3 bases and at J to 8 bases, leaving 10 bases not matched to a gene. This CDR3 has 15 amino acids. The CDR3 nucleotides read TGTGCCAGCAGCGCAAGACAGGGACAGAGCGAAAAACTGTTTTTT. Its translation: CASSARQGQSEKLFF.

This clonotype came up a few times. The chain links TRBV7-9 to TRBJ1-2; the match to TRBD1 covers 7 bases. The CDR3 contains 13 residues. Germline lookup yields CDR1 SEHNR and CDR2 FQNEAQ (reference sequence). V was clipped by 2 bases and J by 13 bases; unmatched bases: 10. The CDR3 nucleotides read TGTGCCAGCAGCTTATCCCTTGACAGGGTGAGCACCTTC. Protein: CASSLSLDRVSTF.

This clonotype showed up just a few times. The CDR3 DNA follows: TGCGCCAGCAGCCCAGGGGGATTGCGAGGGGAGCAGTACTTC. Protein product: CASSPGGLRGEQYF. The chain has TRBV5-1 and TRBJ2-7; 7 nucleotides align to TRBD1. V lost 4 bases to trimming and J lost 7 bases; unmatched junction nucleotides: 11. Germline loops: CDR1 SGHRS, CDR2 YFSETQ. This CDR3 spans 14 amino acids.

V is TRBV18 and J is TRBJ2-1, with D maybe TRBD1 (5 bases). Germline V lookup: CDR1 KGHSH, CDR2 LQKENI. The CDR3 has 12 amino acids. V was cut by 5 bases and J by 6 bases, with 8 bases left in between. In DNA, the CDR3 is TGTGCCAGCTCAGAGCAGGGCAATGAGCAGTTCTTC. It encodes CASSEQGNEQFF.